One sample yielded the 20 T cell receptor beta chains listed below, sequenced in a study of metastatic and nonmetastatic thyroid tumors. With MiXCR, TCRdb reprocessed the PCR reads. The sample lists more than 70,000 clones, about 9.1% occurring once. No patient received treatment before thyroid surgery. Sequences were obtained from blood. Receptors were obtained from a female donor with papillary thyroid cancer or a benign thyroid nodule (not recorded which). Some clones in this sample may be carry-over from other donors' samples.

This clone was detected a few times. CDR3 in amino acids: CANKLGGPGEQYF. The CDR3 DNA follows: TGTGCCAACAAATTAGGAGGTCCGGGCGAGCAGTACTTC. V gene TRBV19 combines with J gene TRBJ2-7; D perhaps matches TRBD2 (5 bases). With 10 bases removed from V and 6 bases from J, the gap between germline ends came to 19 bases. The germline V gene encodes CDR1 LNHDA and CDR2 SQIVND (reference sequence). The CDR3 consists of 13 residues.

This clone was observed a handful of times. A much larger clonotype is one base distant, so this may be a read error. The chain carries TRBV5-1 and TRBJ2-3; possibly TRBD2 for D (5 bases). Trimming removed 3 bases at V and 0 bases at J, with 5 bases between. The V gene's germline CDR1 is SGHRS and CDR2 YFSETQ. The CDR3 runs to 13 residues. DNA of the CDR3: TGCGCCAGCAGCTCGGGGAGCACAGATACGCAGTATTTT. The encoded protein is CASSSGSTDTQYF.

This clone came up many times. The chain carries TRBV6-1 and TRBJ2-7; D remains ambiguous. V was pared by 6 bases and J by 1 base, with 10 bases between. The length of the CDR3 is 13 residues. The germline gives CDR1 MNHNS, CDR2 SASEGT. The CDR3 protein is CASSLQHSYEQYF. Written as DNA, the CDR3 is TGTGCCAGCAGCCTCCAGCATTCCTACGAGCAGTACTTC.

CDR3 loop: CASRRRAGYTF. CDR3 DNA sequence: TGTGCCAGCCGCCGAAGAGCAGGCTACACCTTC. The chain recombines TRBV12-3 or TRBV12-4 with TRBJ1-2; D remains unclear. The V end was cut by 8 bases, the J end by 8 bases, with 12 bases between. There are 11 residues in the CDR3.

Worth noting for this clone: One end of the junction fails to match germline, which may point to a read error. This chain joins TRBV5-5 and TRBJ1-1; the D gene is possibly TRBD1 (5 bases). This CDR3 region has 11 residues. The germline gives CDR1 SGHKS, CDR2 YYEKEE (reference sequence). The CDR3 spells CVSTTGAEAFF. The CDR3 DNA reads as TGTGTCAGCACCACAGGTGCTGAAGCTTTCTTT.

This clone was observed many times. The chain uses TRBV5-6 and TRBJ1-2, with TRBD1 identical over 9 bases. Germline trimming cut 3 bases from V and 7 bases from J; bases unmatched to any gene: 10. From germline, CDR1 is SGHDT and CDR2 YYEEEE. The CDR3 sequence is 15 residues long. The CDR3 region has the DNA TGTGCCAGCAGCTGGGGGGACAGGGCTGAAGCTGGCTACACCTTC. Amino acids: CASSWGDRAEAGYTF.

At least ten counts were recorded for this clone. As DNA, the CDR3 is TGCAGTGCTAGATCCAGCGGGGTTGACACCGGGGAGCTGTTTTTT. It yields the protein CSARSSGVDTGELFF. This chain uses TRBV20-1 with TRBJ2-2; 7 positions match TRBD2. The length of the CDR3 is 15 residues. Trimming took 2 bases from V and 3 from J; bases not matched to a gene: 6. Germline V lookup: CDR1 DFQATT, CDR2 SNEGSKA (reference sequence).

This clone has more than one count but fewer than ten. CDR3 sequence: CASGLSRVGAFF. The CDR3 coding sequence is TGTGCTAGTGGTTTGAGTCGGGTAGGAGCTTTCTTT. J is TRBJ1-1 and V is TRBV12-5; no definite D call. There are 12 residues in the CDR3. Germline V gene sequence: CDR1 LGHNT, CDR2 FRNRAP. Deletions cut 2 bases from V and 10 bases from J, with 11 bases between.

At least ten counts were recorded for this clone. This chain uses TRBV11-1 with TRBJ1-1; a possible D gene is TRBD1 (5 bases). The CDR3 consists of 16 residues. Germline V gene data show CDR1 as SGHAT and CDR2 as FQDESV (reference sequence). The V gene lost 4 bases and the J gene lost 0 bases, with 15 bases spanning the gap. In nucleotides, the CDR3 is TGTGCCAGCAGCTCTAGGAAAGACAGACTGAACACTGAAGCTTTCTTT. This encodes CASSSRKDRLNTEAFF. The full variable domain, in which reference TRBV11-1 and TRBJ1-1 provide the parts outside the CDR3, is EAEVAQSPRYKITEKSQAVAFWCDPISGHATLYWYRQILGQGPELLVQFQDESVVDDSQLPKDRFSAERLKGVDSTLKIQPAELGDSAMYLCASSSRKDRLNTEAFFGQGTRLTVV.

This clone was seen just once. A much more abundant neighbour one base away suggests this may be a read error. V and J are TRBV7-7 and TRBJ2-5; D is uncertain. The CDR3 sequence is 14 residues long. The germline CDR1 and CDR2 sequences are SSHAT and FNYEAQ (reference sequence). For the CDR3, the DNA is TGTGCCAGCGGCTTACAACCTTCCGGGGAGACCCAGTACTTC. This encodes CASGLQPSGETQYF.

Ten or more counts support this clone. The chain carries TRBV2 and TRBJ2-3, with 7 nucleotides matching TRBD1. Looked up from germline, CDR1 is SNHLY and CDR2 is FYNNEI. The V and J ends lost 3 bases and 2 bases, in that order; junction bases with no gene match: 2. CDR3 length: 14 amino acids. DNA for the CDR3: TGTGCCAGCAGTGACCAGGGGGTCACAGATACGCAGTATTTT. Protein: CASSDQGVTDTQYF.

Ten or more counts support this clone. The chain employs TRBV6-1 and TRBJ2-2; 8 bases are a match to TRBD1. The CDR3 totals 15 residues. Germline CDR1 MNHNS, CDR2 SASEGT. The J segment lost 1 base and the V segment lost 8 bases, leaving 6 bases of the junction unmatched. The CDR3 nucleotides read TGTGCCAGCGGACAGGGTGGTGAGAACACCGGGGAGCTGTTTTTT. It codes for CASGQGGENTGELFF.

This clone was counted at least ten times. V gene TRBV5-6 combines with J gene TRBJ1-5; 7 bases line up with TRBD1. The ends lost 0 bases at V and 4 bases at J; junction bases unmatched: 4. This CDR3 comprises 15 residues. Looked up from germline, CDR1 is SGHDT and CDR2 is YYEEEE. CDR3 sequence (DNA): TGTGCCAGCAGCTTGGGAGACAGGGATAATCAGCCCCAGCATTTT. It yields the protein CASSLGDRDNQPQHF.

This clone was seen many times. Other DNA sequences within the sample encode an identical CDR3. The V gene is TRBV7-2, the J gene TRBJ2-5; 7 bases line up with TRBD2. V shed 5 bases and J 1 base; nucleotides not matched to a gene: 10. CDR3 size: 16 residues. Per the germline V gene, CDR1 is SGHTA and CDR2 is FQGNSA. This CDR3 is CASSRMAGGGQETQYF. The CDR3 DNA sequence: TGTGCCAGCAGCAGAATGGCGGGCGGGGGCCAAGAGACCCAGTACTTC.

There are many counts of this clone. The genes are TRBV12-3 or TRBV12-4 and TRBJ2-5; unclear D gene. V lost 3 bases and J 5 bases, leaving 13 bases between the germline ends. The CDR3 has 14 residues. CDR3 nucleotide sequence: TGTGCCAGCAGTTTGGGCTCCGTTCGGGAGACCCAGTACTTC. Its protein product is CASSLGSVRETQYF.

Ten or more counts support this clone. The CDR3 is CASRGSGGPDQETQYF. For the CDR3, the DNA is TGTGCCAGCAGGGGTAGCGGGGGGCCCGACCAAGAGACCCAGTACTTC. V usage is TRBV2 and J usage is TRBJ2-5, with 10 bases lining up with TRBD2. From germline, CDR1 is SNHLY and CDR2 FYNNEI. Trimming cost V 6 bases and J 0 bases; bases outside gene matches: 7. The CDR3 runs to 16 residues.

This clone was observed at least ten times. Other nucleotide sequences from this sample produce the same CDR3. The rearrangement links TRBV12-3 or TRBV12-4 to TRBJ2-5, with TRBD2 matching over 12 bases. V shed 3 bases and J 5 bases; nucleotides not matched to a gene: 4. The CDR3 is 15 residues long. CDR3 protein: CASSLGLAGGETQYF. CDR3 bases: TGTGCCAGCAGTTTGGGACTAGCGGGCGGGGAGACCCAGTACTTC.

The chain recombines TRBV5-1 with TRBJ1-4; unclear D gene. Germline CDR1 and CDR2: SGHRS and YFSETQ. The CDR3 covers 15 residues. V gave up 0 bases and J gave up 4 bases, with 10 bases separating them. In DNA, the CDR3 is TGCGCCAGCAGCTTGGGCGCAGCCTATAATGAAAAACTGTTTTTT. This translates into CASSLGAAYNEKLFF.

Details on this clone: Relative to the germline gene, one junction end is altered; a read error may explain this. The V gene is TRBV30, the J gene TRBJ2-5; the D is unclear. CDR3 length: 13 amino acids. Germline-derived CDR1 and CDR2 are GTSNPN and SVGIG (reference sequence). The CDR3: CAWSQDPAKTRYF. CDR3 bases: TGTGCCTGGAGTCAGGACCCCGCTAAGACCCGGTACTTC.

This clone turned up a few times. This chain joins TRBV19 and TRBJ1-2; tentatively, D is TRBD1 (5 bases). V lost 4 bases to trimming and J lost 4 bases, with 10 bases between them. In germline, CDR1 is LNHDA, CDR2 SQIVND (reference sequence). There are 13 residues in the CDR3. CDR3 sequence reads: CASSRGTGYGYTF. CDR3 in DNA: TGTGCCAGTAGTAGGGGAACAGGCTATGGCTACACCTTC.